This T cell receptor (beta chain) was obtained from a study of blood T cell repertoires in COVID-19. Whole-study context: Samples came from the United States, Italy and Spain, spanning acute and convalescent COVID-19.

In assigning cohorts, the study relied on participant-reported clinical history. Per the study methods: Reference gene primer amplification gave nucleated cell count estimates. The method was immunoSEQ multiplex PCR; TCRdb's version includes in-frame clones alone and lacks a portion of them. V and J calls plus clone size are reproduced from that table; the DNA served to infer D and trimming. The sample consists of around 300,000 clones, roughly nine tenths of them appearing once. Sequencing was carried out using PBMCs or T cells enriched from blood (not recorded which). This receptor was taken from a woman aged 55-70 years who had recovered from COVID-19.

In DNA, the CDR3 is TGTGCCAGCAGTCCGTCGAGGGTATTGAGATACACCTTC. The encoded protein is CASSPSRVLRYTF. This chain links TRBV12-3 or TRBV12-4 with TRBJ1-2; D is ambiguous. This CDR3 is 13 amino acids long. V was clipped by 5 bases and J by 11 bases, with 18 bases between them.